These 10 T cell receptor beta chains were all obtained from the same sample, sequenced in a study of blood T cell repertoires in COVID-19. The assay was immunoSEQ multiplex PCR, and TCRdb's table has in-frame clones only and misses some. The data show some 210,000 clones, with 65% to 85% seen just once and approximately 4.3% held by the top ten. Sequenced material: PBMCs or T cells enriched from blood (not recorded which). Every receptor here comes from a man between 25 and 39 years old with acute COVID-19.

The V call is TRBV14, the J call TRBJ1-1; D not certain. The V end lost 2 bases, the J end lost 0 bases, and 7 bases lay between the germline ends. This CDR3 comprises 14 residues. Germline CDR1 SGHDN, CDR2 FVKESK. The CDR3 DNA follows: TGTGCCAGCAGCCAAAACATCCTGAACACTGAAGCTTTCTTT. This sequence encodes CASSQNILNTEAFF.

CDR3 DNA sequence: TGTGCCAGCAGCCAGGGGACAGGCTACGAGCAGTACTTC. It translates to CASSQGTGYEQYF. The chain uses TRBV3-1 (or the pseudogene TRBV3-2) and TRBJ2-7; the match to TRBD1 covers 8 bases. Germline-derived CDR1 and CDR2 are LGHDT and YNNKEL (reference sequence). This CDR3 contains 13 residues. Trimming removed 3 bases from V and 3 bases from J; junction bases left unmatched: 1.

The chain uses TRBV27 and TRBJ2-4, with TRBD2 identical over 9 bases. Germline V CDR1 and CDR2: MNHEY, SMNVEV (reference sequence). V shed 2 bases, J shed 0 bases, and the junction held 5 bases outside the gene matches. This CDR3 region has 17 residues. CDR3 DNA: TGTGCCAGCAGTTTAGGCGGGGGGGCCCGAGCCAAAAACATTCAGTACTTC. This sequence encodes CASSLGGGARAKNIQYF.

The chain recombines TRBV11-2 with TRBJ2-2; perhaps TRBD2 as D (5 bases). Germline V gene data show CDR1 as SGHAT and CDR2 as FQNNGV. Trimming left V 1 base short and J 3 bases short, with 12 bases between. CDR3 length: 16 residues. The CDR3 nucleotides are TGTGCCAGCAGCTTAGCCGGCGGGCATGACACCGGGGAGCTGTTTTTT. Translated: CASSLAGGHDTGELFF.

The chain is built from TRBV12-5 and TRBJ1-6; D gene uncertain. The CDR3 sequence is 13 residues long. Germline V gene lookup returns CDR1 LGHNT and CDR2 FRNRAP. V was clipped by 7 bases and J by 8 bases, with 12 bases between them. The CDR3 nucleotides read TGTGCTAGTGCCCTACGTAGTGATTCACCCCTCCACTTT. Its translation is CASALRSDSPLHF.

The sample holds a few counts of this clone. This chain joins TRBV9 and TRBJ1-4, with 9 bases fitting TRBD1. This CDR3 has 16 amino acids. The germline V gene encodes CDR1 SGDLS and CDR2 YYNGEE. The V segment lost 3 bases and the J segment 7 bases; nucleotides outside the gene matches: 10. In DNA form, the CDR3 reads TGTGCCAGCAGCGGACGGAAGGGACAGGGTGGTGAAAAACTGTTTTTT. Protein: CASSGRKGQGGEKLFF.

This chain joins TRBV30 and TRBJ2-2; possibly TRBD1 for D (8 bases). Per germline, CDR1 GTSNPN and CDR2 SVGIG (reference sequence). The CDR3 is made up of 14 amino acids. Between the trimmed V and J ends, which lost 5 bases and 6 bases, there was a span of 16 bases. The CDR3 nucleotides read TGTGCCTGGGATCACAGGGGGAGGGCCGGGGAGCTGTTTTTT. Translating gives CAWDHRGRAGELFF.

The CDR3: CASSPFGTANYGYTF. CDR3 nucleotides: TGTGCCAGCAGCCCCTTCGGGACAGCTAACTATGGCTACACCTTC. V and J are TRBV7-3 and TRBJ1-2; 7 bases fit TRBD1. This CDR3 spans 15 amino acids. V shed 5 bases and J 0 bases; nucleotides not matched to a gene: 6. In germline, CDR1 is SGHTA, CDR2 FQGTGA.

V usage is TRBV5-1 and J usage is TRBJ2-7, with 10 bases aligning to TRBD1. V lost 0 bases and J lost 1; bases outside the gene matches: 4. This CDR3 region has 16 residues. Germline V gene sequence: CDR1 SGHRS, CDR2 YFSETQ. CDR3 coding DNA: TGCGCCAGCAGCTTGGGCTGGACAGGGGGTTCCTACGAGCAGTACTTC. Amino acids: CASSLGWTGGSYEQYF.

The genes are TRBV5-1 and TRBJ2-4, with TRBD2 identical over 10 bases. Germline trimming cut 7 bases from V and 8 bases from J; bases unmatched to any gene: 9. This CDR3 is 14 amino acids long. Germline values: CDR1 SGHRS, CDR2 YFSETQ. CDR3 loop: CASGRAGGPDIQYF. The CDR3, as DNA: TGCGCCAGCGGACGAGCGGGGGGGCCGGACATTCAGTACTTC.